This T cell receptor beta chain was captured by sequencing in a study of response to subunit inactivated influenza vaccine. Regarding the study as a whole: Seasonal influenza vaccination, on each occasion, was suggested by the authors to recruit few new T cells.

The CDR3 length is 13 residues. Trimming pared 5 bases from V and 2 bases from J, leaving 10 bases between. Germline V gives CDR1 MNHEY, CDR2 SVGEGT. TCRdb called the RT-PCR reads again in MiXCR, with one record for every CDR3 protein. The sample lists about 800,000 distinct CDR3 sequences; 21% were seen once. This clonotype was recorded at least ten times. The antigen is not known. The chain joins TRBV6-2 or TRBV6-3 to TRBJ2-7; no reliable D call. Here the sequenced sample was PBMCs from blood, taken 5 days after vaccination. This clonotype was obtained from a man aged 50 to 59 who received an inactivated influenza vaccine. CDR3 amino acids: CASSKDVTYEQYF. CDR3 bases: TGTGCCAGCAGTAAAGACGTAACCTACGAGCAGTACTTC.